These 14 T cell receptor beta chains came from one sample sequenced in a study of T cell responses to AZD1222 COVID-19 vaccine. The method was immunoSEQ multiplex PCR; TCRdb's version includes in-frame clones alone and lacks a portion of them. The table has under 130,000 clones, around 89% seen once. The sequences come from peripheral blood, collected on day 0 of AZD1222 vaccination. Every receptor here comes from an adult in good health.

The chain is built from TRBV20-1 and TRBJ1-4, with D uncertain. Trimming took 3 bases from V and 7 from J, leaving 9 bases between them. The CDR3 has 12 amino acids. Germline CDR1 reads DFQATT; CDR2 reads SNEGSKA (reference sequence). In DNA form, the CDR3 reads TGCAGTGCTAGTGCCCGTTCTGAAAAACTGTTTTTT. It yields the protein CSASARSEKLFF.

The chain links TRBV5-1 to TRBJ1-2; D perhaps matches TRBD1 (5 bases). The V and J ends lost 0 bases and 1 base respectively, with 10 bases between them. The CDR3 totals 15 residues. Looked up from germline, CDR1 is SGHRS and CDR2 is YFSETQ. The DNA for the CDR3 is TGCGCCAGCAGCTTGGCCGGGACCGGTAACTATGGCTACACCTTC. Its protein is CASSLAGTGNYGYTF.

V and J are TRBV15 and TRBJ1-4, with D maybe TRBD1 (5 bases). Trimming left V 4 bases short and J 1 base short, with 13 bases between. Germline assignment: CDR1 LNHNV and CDR2 YYDKDF (reference sequence). The CDR3 has 16 amino acids. CDR3 DNA sequence: TGTGCCACCAGCACGACAGCCTTGAGAACTAATGAAAAACTGTTTTTT. Its translation is CATSTTALRTNEKLFF.

This chain uses TRBV24-1 with TRBJ2-3, with D unresolved. There are 14 residues in the CDR3. The germline V gene has CDR1 KGHDR and CDR2 SFDVKD. Trimming stripped 9 bases from V and 2 bases from J, with 14 bases between. The CDR3 DNA reads as TGTGCCACCCAAGACCGGGTTCTCACAGATACGCAGTATTTT. Protein: CATQDRVLTDTQYF.

The V call is TRBV6-2 or TRBV6-3, the J call TRBJ1-5; D is perhaps TRBD1 (5 bases). V lost 5 bases and J lost 3, with 11 bases in between. Germline loops: CDR1 MNHEY, CDR2 SVGEGT. This CDR3 has 14 amino acids. CDR3 DNA: TGTGCCAGCAGTCGACAGACCCACAATCAGCCCCAGCATTTT. Protein sequence: CASSRQTHNQPQHF.

This chain links TRBV7-8 with TRBJ1-4, with D uncertain. Germline lookup yields CDR1 SGHVS and CDR2 FQNEAQ. V dropped 1 base and J dropped 6 bases, with 12 bases sitting between them. This CDR3 comprises 15 residues. The CDR3 region is CASSLVTGIYEKLFF. The CDR3 DNA reads TGTGCCAGCAGCTTAGTAACTGGGATTTATGAAAAACTGTTTTTT.

This chain connects TRBV7-9 to TRBJ2-3; D remains unclear. The germline V gene has CDR1 SEHNR and CDR2 FQNEAQ (reference sequence). The CDR3 is 15 residues long. V was pared by 2 bases and J by 1 base, with 10 bases between. The CDR3 protein is CASSLKGGRTDTQYF. The CDR3 nucleotides read TGTGCCAGCAGCTTAAAGGGCGGCCGCACAGATACGCAGTATTTT.

This chain uses TRBV10-2 with TRBJ2-7; 7 bases line up with TRBD1. V shed 6 bases, J shed 10 bases, and the junction held 9 bases outside the gene matches. Germline V CDR1 and CDR2: WSHSY, SAAADI. The CDR3 sequence is 12 residues long. The CDR3 DNA reads TGCGCCAGCAGGGGGGACAGTCAGGGACAGTACTTC. Protein product: CASRGDSQGQYF.

The chain recombines TRBV6-5 with TRBJ2-3; 8 bases fit TRBD1. The germline gives CDR1 MNHEY, CDR2 SVGAGI. The CDR3 totals 15 residues. V gave up 5 bases and J gave up 2 bases; unmatched junction bases: 6. This chain's CDR3 is CASSPRTGPTDTQYF. As DNA, the CDR3 is TGTGCCAGCAGTCCTCGGACAGGGCCCACAGATACGCAGTATTTT.

The CDR3 spells CATSWSARANEQFF. CDR3 bases: TGTGCCACCAGTTGGAGTGCACGCGCGAATGAGCAGTTCTTC. The rearrangement joins TRBV24-1 to TRBJ2-1; D not certain. CDR1 is KGHDR, CDR2 SFDVKD, per germline. There are 14 residues in the CDR3. Trimming cost V 6 bases and J 7 bases, with 15 bases left between them.

V is TRBV11-2 and J is TRBJ2-3; D may be TRBD1 or TRBD2 (6 bases each). Trimming pared 3 bases from V and 8 bases from J, leaving 12 bases between. CDR3 length: 13 residues. Germline loops: CDR1 SGHAT, CDR2 FQNNGV. CDR3 bases: TGTGCCAGCAGCTTGGGGGGCCGGGGTACGCAGTATTTT. It codes for CASSLGGRGTQYF.

CDR3 residues: CASSLWGSSYGYTF. Here the CDR3 DNA reads TGTGCCAGCAGTTTATGGGGCTCAAGCTATGGCTACACCTTC. The chain employs TRBV27 and TRBJ1-2, with D maybe TRBD1 (5 bases). V dropped 1 base and J dropped 4 bases, with 10 bases sitting between them. Per germline, CDR1 MNHEY and CDR2 SMNVEV (reference sequence). This CDR3 is 14 amino acids long.

This clone came up once. This CDR3 reads CASSKNPVTGELFF. The CDR3 bases are TGTGCCAGCAGCAAAAACCCCGTTACCGGGGAGCTGTTTTTT. V is TRBV11-3 and J is TRBJ2-2; no clear D. Trimming took 5 bases from V and 5 from J, leaving 12 bases between them. The CDR3 spans 14 residues. Germline CDR1 is SGHNT and CDR2 is YENEEA.

The chain combines TRBV6-5 with TRBJ1-2; D might be TRBD1 (5 bases). The CDR3 spans 14 residues. Trimming cost V 6 bases and J 2 bases, with 13 bases left between them. Germline V lookup: CDR1 MNHEY, CDR2 SVGAGI. This chain's CDR3 is CASSPTRGNYGYTF. The CDR3 nucleotides are TGTGCCAGCAGCCCGACGAGGGGAAACTATGGCTACACCTTC.